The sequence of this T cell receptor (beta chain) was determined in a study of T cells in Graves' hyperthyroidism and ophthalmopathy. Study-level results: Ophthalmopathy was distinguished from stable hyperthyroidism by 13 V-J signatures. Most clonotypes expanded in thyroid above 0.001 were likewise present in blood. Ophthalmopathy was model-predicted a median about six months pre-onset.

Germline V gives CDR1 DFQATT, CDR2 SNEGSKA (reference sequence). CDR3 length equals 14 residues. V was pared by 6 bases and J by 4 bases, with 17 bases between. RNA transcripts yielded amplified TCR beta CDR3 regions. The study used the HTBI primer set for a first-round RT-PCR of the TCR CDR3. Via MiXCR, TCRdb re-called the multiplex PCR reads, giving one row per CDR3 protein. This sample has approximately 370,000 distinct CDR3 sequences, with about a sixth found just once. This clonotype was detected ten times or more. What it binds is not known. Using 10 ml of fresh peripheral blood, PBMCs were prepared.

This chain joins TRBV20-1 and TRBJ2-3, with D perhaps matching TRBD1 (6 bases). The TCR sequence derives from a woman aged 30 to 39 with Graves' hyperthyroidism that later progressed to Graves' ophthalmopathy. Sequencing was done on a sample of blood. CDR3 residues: CSATQGTFSDTQYF. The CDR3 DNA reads TGCAGTGCCACACAGGGCACATTTTCAGATACGCAGTATTTT.